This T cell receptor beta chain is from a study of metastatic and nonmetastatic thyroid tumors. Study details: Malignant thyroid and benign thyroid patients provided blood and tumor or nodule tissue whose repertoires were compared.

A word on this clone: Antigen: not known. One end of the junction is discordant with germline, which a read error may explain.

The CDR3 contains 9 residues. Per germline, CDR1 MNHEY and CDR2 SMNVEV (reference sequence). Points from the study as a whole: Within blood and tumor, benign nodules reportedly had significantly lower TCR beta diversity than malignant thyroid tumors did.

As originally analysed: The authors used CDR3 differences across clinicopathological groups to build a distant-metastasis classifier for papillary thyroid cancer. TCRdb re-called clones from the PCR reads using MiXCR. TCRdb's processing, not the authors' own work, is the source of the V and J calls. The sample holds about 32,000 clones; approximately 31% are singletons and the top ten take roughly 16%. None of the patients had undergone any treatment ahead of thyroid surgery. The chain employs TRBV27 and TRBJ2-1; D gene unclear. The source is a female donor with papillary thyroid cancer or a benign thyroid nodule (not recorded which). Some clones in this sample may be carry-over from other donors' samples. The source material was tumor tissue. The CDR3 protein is CASSLPEVF. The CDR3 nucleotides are TGTGCCAGCAGTTTACCCGAAGTCTTC.